The 14 T cell receptor beta chains below come from one sample, sequenced in a study of T cell responses to AZD1222 COVID-19 vaccine. Measured with immunoSEQ multiplex PCR; TCRdb has only the in-frame clones, and not every one. This sample has some 120,000 clones, with 80% to 90% found just once. The source material was peripheral blood, sampled on day 0 of MenACWY control vaccination. The receptors come from an adult in good health.

The rearrangement uses TRBV11-2 and TRBJ1-2; TRBD1 might be the D (6 bases). With 3 bases removed from V and 4 bases from J, the gap between germline ends came to 12 bases. The CDR3 has 14 residues. Looked up from germline, CDR1 is SGHAT and CDR2 is FQNNGV. The CDR3 nucleotides are TGTGCCAGCAGCTTGGACGGAGGGGGCTATGGCTACACCTTC. Amino acid sequence: CASSLDGGGYGYTF.

The chain is built from TRBV28 and TRBJ2-7; D ambiguous. With 1 base removed from V and 5 bases from J, the gap between germline ends came to 12 bases. CDR1 and CDR2 (germline): MDHEN, SYDVKM. The CDR3 runs to 14 residues. The CDR3 sequence is CASSLSVGFHEQYF. CDR3 in DNA: TGTGCCAGCAGTTTATCAGTAGGGTTCCACGAGCAGTACTTC.

The chain uses TRBV9 and TRBJ2-3, with D perhaps TRBD2 (5 bases). This CDR3 region has 17 residues. Germline V gene data show CDR1 as SGDLS and CDR2 as YYNGEE. Trimming cost V 4 bases and J 2 bases, with 20 bases left between them. The CDR3 bases are TGTGCCAGCAGCCACCCGGGAATAGCGATAGACACAGATACGCAGTATTTT. This encodes CASSHPGIAIDTDTQYF.

This clone was seen once. The chain has TRBV4-2 and TRBJ1-3; 9 bases agree with TRBD1. V was clipped by 1 base and J by 0 bases; unmatched bases: 4. This CDR3 has 17 residues. Germline values: CDR1 LGHNA, CDR2 YNFKEQ. CDR3: CASSQGVQGASGNTIYF. The CDR3 bases are TGTGCCAGCAGCCAAGGAGTACAGGGGGCCTCTGGAAACACCATATATTTT.

V usage is TRBV9 and J usage is TRBJ2-5, with 12 bases identical to TRBD2. This CDR3 is built from 17 residues. The V gene's germline CDR1 is SGDLS and CDR2 YYNGEE. J was trimmed by 3 bases and V by 0 bases; bases with no gene match: 6. The CDR3 DNA sequence: TGTGCCAGCAGCGTAGCACTAGCGGGGGGAAGGGAAGAGACCCAGTACTTC. Translation: CASSVALAGGREETQYF. Supplemented by reference TRBV9 and TRBJ2-5, the full variable domain reads DSGVTQTPKHLITATGQRVTLRCSPRSGDLSVYWYQQSLDQGLQFLIQYYNGEERAKGNILERFSAQQFPDLHSELNLSSLELGDSALYFCASSVALAGGREETQYFGPGTRLLVL.

This clone was recorded once. The chain has TRBV5-4 and TRBJ1-2, with 11 bases identical to TRBD1. This CDR3 has 14 residues. The J segment lost 8 bases and the V segment lost 4 bases, leaving 7 bases of the junction unmatched. The germline V gene has CDR1 SGHNT and CDR2 YYREEE (reference sequence). CDR3 DNA: TGTGCCAGCAGCCAGATGGGACAGGGGGAGGGCTACACCTTC. Its translation: CASSQMGQGEGYTF.

The chain's CDR3 is CASSYGGANGNTIYF. The CDR3 DNA follows: TGTGCCAGCAGTTACGGGGGGGCTAATGGAAACACCATATATTTT. The V gene is TRBV6-6, the J gene TRBJ1-3, with TRBD1 as a possible D gene (6 bases). This CDR3 has 15 amino acids. With 2 bases removed from V and 3 bases from J, the gap between germline ends came to 11 bases. The V gene's germline CDR1 is MNHNY and CDR2 SVGAGI (reference sequence).

The V call is TRBV10-2, the J call TRBJ1-4, with D possibly TRBD1 on 5 matching bases. The germline V and J ends were trimmed by 5 bases and 1 base, with 8 bases remaining between them. The CDR3 is 14 residues long. The germline gives CDR1 WSHSY, CDR2 SAAADI. In nucleotides, the CDR3 is TGCGCCAGCAGTAAAGGACAAACTAATGAAAAACTGTTTTTT. Its translation: CASSKGQTNEKLFF.

The chain couples TRBV6-2 or TRBV6-3 to TRBJ1-2; D ambiguous. The V end lost 2 bases, the J end lost 2 bases, and 6 bases lay between the germline ends. Germline lookup yields CDR1 MNHEY and CDR2 SVGEGT. This CDR3 is built from 13 residues. The CDR3 bases are TGTGCCAGCAGTTACAGCAGCAACTATGGCTACACCTTC. It translates to CASSYSSNYGYTF.

The CDR3 reads CASSFGTVGYSPLHF. The CDR3, as DNA: TGTGCCAGCAGCTTTGGGACGGTGGGATATTCACCCCTCCACTTT. The chain is built from TRBV7-2 and TRBJ1-6; D is perhaps TRBD1 (5 bases). Germline CDR1 reads SGHTA; CDR2 reads FQGNSA. Deletions cut 3 bases from V and 8 bases from J, with 14 bases between. The CDR3 covers 15 residues. The full variable domain, in which reference TRBV7-2 and TRBJ1-6 provide the parts outside the CDR3, is GAGVSQSPSNKVTEKGKDVELRCDPISGHTALYWYRQSLGQGLEFLIYFQGNSAPDKSGLPSDRFSAERTGGSVSTLTIQRTQQEDSAVYLCASSFGTVGYSPLHFGNGTRLTVT.

The CDR3, as DNA: TGTGCCAGCAAAAGACAGGGGCCTTCGGGGGCTGAAGCTTTCTTT. It is translated as CASKRQGPSGAEAFF. The J gene is TRBJ1-1, the V gene TRBV28; 8 bases are shared with TRBD1. Germline lookup yields CDR1 MDHEN and CDR2 SYDVKM. The CDR3 has 15 residues. The J segment lost 6 bases and the V segment lost 7 bases, leaving 13 bases of the junction unmatched. The entire variable domain, with the rest obtained from reference TRBV28 and TRBJ1-1, is as follows: DVKVTQSSRYLVKRTGEKVFLECVQDMDHENMFWYRQDPGLGLRLIYFSYDVKMKEKGDIPEGYSVSREKKERFSLILESASTNQTSMYLCASKRQGPSGAEAFFGQGTRLTVV.

The chain uses TRBV20-1 and TRBJ2-1, with TRBD2 matching over 11 bases. Trimming took 3 bases from V and 3 from J; bases not matched to a gene: 10. Germline V CDR1 and CDR2: DFQATT, SNEGSKA (reference sequence). The length of the CDR3 is 17 residues. This CDR3 is CSASRLAGGHGYNEQFF. The CDR3 DNA follows: TGCAGTGCTAGTAGGCTAGCGGGGGGTCATGGCTACAATGAGCAGTTCTTC.

This clone showed up just a few times. This chain uses TRBV28 with TRBJ2-3; 7 bases align to TRBD1. CDR1 is MDHEN, CDR2 SYDVKM, per germline. The CDR3 is 14 residues long. J lost 4 bases, V lost 7 bases, and 8 bases had no gene match. The CDR3 region has the DNA TGTGCCAGCAATCTGAACAGGGGCCCAGATACGCAGTATTTT. Protein: CASNLNRGPDTQYF.

This clone was detected only a few times. The chain recombines TRBV27 with TRBJ1-1; D ambiguous. V dropped 4 bases and J dropped 3 bases, with 12 bases sitting between them. The V gene's germline CDR1 is MNHEY and CDR2 SMNVEV (reference sequence). There are 14 residues in the CDR3. CDR3 coding DNA: TGTGCCAGCAGTTACAGCGAAGGGTACACTGAAGCTTTCTTT. Translated: CASSYSEGYTEAFF.